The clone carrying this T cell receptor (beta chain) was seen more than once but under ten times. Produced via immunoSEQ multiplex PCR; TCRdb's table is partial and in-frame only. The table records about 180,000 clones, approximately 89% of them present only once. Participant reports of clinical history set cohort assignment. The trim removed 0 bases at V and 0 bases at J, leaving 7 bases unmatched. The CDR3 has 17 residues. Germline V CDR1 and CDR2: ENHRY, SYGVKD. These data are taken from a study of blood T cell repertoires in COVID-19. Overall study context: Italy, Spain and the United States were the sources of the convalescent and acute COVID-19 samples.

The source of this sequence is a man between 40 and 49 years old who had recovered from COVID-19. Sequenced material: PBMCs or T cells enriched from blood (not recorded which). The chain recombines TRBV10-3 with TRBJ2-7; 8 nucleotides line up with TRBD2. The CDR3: CAISESLGSGSSYEQYF. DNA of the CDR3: TGTGCCATCAGTGAGTCGTTGGGCAGCGGGAGCTCCTACGAGCAGTACTTC.